This T cell receptor (beta chain) was sequenced for a study of cytomegalovirus exposure and HLA in healthy donors. Across the whole study: Falling in the Caucasian-associated ancestry cluster were roughly 86% of under 500 genotyped donors.

CDR1 and CDR2 (germline): LGHNA, YSLEER. There are 19 residues in the CDR3. V gave up 0 bases and J gave up 5 bases; unmatched junction bases: 11. Primers included in the PCR were 60 Vbeta and 13 Jbeta primers. The repertoire was sequenced with immunoSEQ multiplex PCR; TCRdb's copy has only in-frame clones and lacks some. Of under 200,000 clones detected, 75% to 90% appear once; the ten largest clones hold roughly 2%. As to this clone: Its target is unknown.

Findings and caveats of the study: A later analysis linked a missense DCLRE1C variant to TCR beta V- and J-gene trimming.

The TCR comes from a human donor in good health. The chain couples TRBV4-3 to TRBJ2-1; 12 bases map to TRBD2. The specimen was PBMCs. The CDR3 DNA is TGCGCCAGCAGCCAAGATAGATTGCCTAGCGGGGGGGGGAACAATGAGCAGTTCTTC. This sequence encodes CASSQDRLPSGGGNNEQFF.